This TCR beta chain came from a study of regulatory T cells in long-lasting Graves disease. Study as a whole: A definition of persistent Graves' disease required over 5 years of antithyroid drugs plus positive TSH receptor antibodies.

Relying on iRepertoire HTBI primers and Arm-PCR of CDR3 regions, the team built TCR beta libraries. TCRdb fed the multiplex PCR reads into MiXCR, producing one record per CDR3 protein. The sample lists 400,000 to 450,000 distinct CDR3 sequences, about a quarter seen once, with around 26% in the top ten. Time point specified: persistent/refractory GD, antithyroid drugs over 5 years with positive TRAb. Researchers made the TCR library from RNA that was extracted from PBMCs. Trimming removed 2 bases from V and 0 bases from J, with 13 bases in between. The CDR3 has 16 amino acids. Germline V gene sequence: CDR1 KGHSH, CDR2 LQKENI.

The sample here was peripheral blood mononuclear cells (PBMCs), taken when the disease was refractory, from a patient treated with antithyroid drugs. This clonotype was obtained from a female donor with Graves disease. This sequence joins TRBV18 and TRBJ1-1; D perhaps matches TRBD1 (5 bases). CDR3: CASSPTQDNMNTEAFF. DNA for the CDR3: TGTGCCAGCTCACCAACTCAGGACAACATGAACACTGAAGCTTTCTTT. The full variable domain, rest sourced from reference TRBV18 and TRBJ1-1, is NAGVMQNPRHLVRRRGQEARLRCSPMKGHSHVYWYRQLPEEGLKFMVYLQKENIIDESGMPKERFSAEFPKEGPSILRIQQVVRGDSAAYFCASSPTQDNMNTEAFFGQGTRLTVV.